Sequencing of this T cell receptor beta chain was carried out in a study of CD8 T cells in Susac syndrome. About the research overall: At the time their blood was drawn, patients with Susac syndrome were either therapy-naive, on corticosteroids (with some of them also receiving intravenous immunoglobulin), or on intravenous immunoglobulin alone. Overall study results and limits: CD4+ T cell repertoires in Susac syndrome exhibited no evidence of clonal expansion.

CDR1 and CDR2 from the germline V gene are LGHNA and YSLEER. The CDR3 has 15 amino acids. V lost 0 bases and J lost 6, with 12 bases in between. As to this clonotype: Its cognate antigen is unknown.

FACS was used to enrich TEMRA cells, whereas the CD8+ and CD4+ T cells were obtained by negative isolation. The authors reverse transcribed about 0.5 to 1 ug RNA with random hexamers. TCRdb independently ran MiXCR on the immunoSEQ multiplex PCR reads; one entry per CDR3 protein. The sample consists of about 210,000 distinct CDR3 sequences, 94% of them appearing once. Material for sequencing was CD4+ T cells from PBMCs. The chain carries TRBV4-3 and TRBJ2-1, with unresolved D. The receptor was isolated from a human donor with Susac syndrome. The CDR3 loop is CASSQDRLVVNEQFF. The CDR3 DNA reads TGCGCCAGCAGCCAAGATAGGCTGGTGGTCAATGAGCAGTTCTTC.